This TCR beta chain is from a study of T cell responses to AZD1222 COVID-19 vaccine. Overall study findings and caveats: Spike-spanning, vaccine-associated CD4 TCRs were dominant at 160-218 and 743-854. In all cases, repertoires were sampled only after the peak T cell response. Among AZD1222 vaccinees, only six were seropositive at baseline.

Assay: immunoSEQ multiplex PCR; the TCRdb copy retains only in-frame clones and omits some. The top ten hold 26% of the sample, which has tens of thousands of clones, approximately 85% seen once. Between the trimmed V and J ends, which lost 2 bases and 4 bases, there was a span of 12 bases. This CDR3 region has 15 residues. CDR1 and CDR2 from the germline V gene are LNHDA and SQIVND (reference sequence). Researchers grouped second doses given at about 4 or about 12 weeks into one pool. Details on this clone: Its matching antigen is unknown.

The sequencing used peripheral blood, collected 28 days after the second AZD1222 dose. The V gene is TRBV19, the J gene TRBJ1-5, with a possible D match to TRBD1 (5 bases). The TCR comes from an adult who received the AZD1222 COVID-19 vaccine. The CDR3 DNA reads as TGTGCCAGTAGTATAAGGAAGGACAATAATCAGCCCCAGCATTTT. Its translation is CASSIRKDNNQPQHF.